This TCR beta chain was identified during a study of technical replicates of blood from a few donors. Germline CDR1 WSHSY, CDR2 SAAADI. This CDR3 contains 16 residues. The V gene lost 6 bases and the J gene lost 7 bases, with 22 bases spanning the gap. Here immunoSEQ multiplex PCR was the method, and the copy in TCRdb shows in-frame clones only, minus some. Of around 90,000 clones in the sample, approximately 94% were seen once. This clone appeared once. The genes are TRBV10-2 and TRBJ2-1; a possible D gene is TRBD1 (6 bases). The sequenced sample was T cells isolated from PBMCs. This TCR was recovered from a human donor in good health. The CDR3 is CASRDPAWGPRNEQFF. The CDR3, as DNA: TGCGCCAGCAGGGACCCTGCATGGGGGCCCCGTAATGAGCAGTTCTTC.